Listed below are T cell receptor beta chains from one sample, sequenced in a study of tumor and adjacent non-tumor tissue in lung cancer. TCRdb reanalysed the multiplex PCR reads using MiXCR and keeps one entry per CDR3 protein. This sample has roughly 200,000 distinct CDR3 sequences, with 71% found just once. The sequencing input was lung tumor tissue. These receptors all come from a man between 60 and 70 years old with non-small cell lung cancer. CDR3s include the opening cysteine and the closing phenylalanine or tryptophan. Fields, in order: CDR3 DNA, CDR3 protein, V gene, J gene, clone size, D gene, CDR3 length. D genes are given only for firm matches. Clone size appears in some rows only: once, few, many, or a class for an expanded clone.

TGTGCCAACGGGTTGGGGGATTCACCCCTCCATTTT,CANGLGDSPLHF,TRBV5-5,TRBJ1-6,NA,NA,12
TGTGTCAGCAGTTACCCCGCGCCCCAGCATTTT,CVSSYPAPQHF,TRBV6-2/TRBV6-3,TRBJ1-5,NA,NA,11
TGTGCCAGCAGAGCACAGGGATACAGGACAGATACGCAGTATTTT,CASRAQGYRTDTQYF,TRBV6-2/TRBV6-3,TRBJ2-3,many,NA,15
TGTGCCAGCAGTTACGTAAGGGCAGAACGCTGGTTAAGACTCCAGCATTTT,CASSYVRAERWLRLQHF,TRBV6-5,TRBJ1-5,NA,NA,17
TGCGCCAGCAGGCTGGACAGGTCCACTGAAGCTTTCTTT,CASRLDRSTEAFF,TRBV4-3,TRBJ1-1,many,TRBD1,13
TGTGCCAGCAGACAACCACCCTCTTGCGGGAGGCCGGCTACCTCCTACGAGCAGTACTTC,CASRQPPSCGRPATSYEQYF,TRBV6-2/TRBV6-3,TRBJ2-7,NA,TRBD2,20
TGTGCCAGCAGCAACGACTACGAGCAGTACTTC,CASSNDYEQYF,TRBV5-4,TRBJ2-7,many,NA,11
TGCAGTGCTAGAGATCGGAGCGTGAGGATTCAAGGGGCCCAGTACTTC,CSARDRSVRIQGAQYF,TRBV20-1,TRBJ2-5,NA,NA,16
TGCGCCAGCAAAACAGGGGCCCAGACCGGGGAGCTGTTTTTT,CASKTGAQTGELFF,TRBV5-1,TRBJ2-2,few,TRBD1,14
TGTGCCAGCAGTCCCTCCTGGGGGGAGAGAAGCTATGGCTACACCTTC,CASSPSWGERSYGYTF,TRBV12-3/TRBV12-4,TRBJ1-2,few,NA,16
TGTGCCAGCACCCGGACTAGTAACACCGGGAGGCTGTTTTTT,CASTRTSNTGRLFF,TRBV12-3/TRBV12-4,TRBJ2-2,NA,TRBD2,14
TGTGCCAGCTCACCGAGACAGGGTGCATGGGCCGGGGAGCTGTTTTTT,CASSPRQGAWAGELFF,TRBV18,TRBJ2-2,once,TRBD1,16